This T cell receptor (beta chain) appears in the sequencing data of a study of T cell repertoires in cytomegalovirus infection. Overall study context: In the study, CMV epitopes included recently identified HLA-C-restricted and well-studied HLA-B-restricted ones.

General study findings and limits: Ex vivo responses were dominated by HLA-C-restricted CMV-specific TCR beta clonotypes.

As for this clonotype: The antigen is unknown.

The CDR3 sequence is 15 residues long. Trimming cost V 3 bases and J 2 bases, with 15 bases left between them. Germline CDR1 reads DFQATT; CDR2 reads SNEGSKA (reference sequence). TCRdb re-derived calls from the reads in MiXCR, one entry per CDR3 protein. The sample includes some 800,000 distinct CDR3 sequences, 32% seen only once; the top ten take 12%. The chain recombines TRBV20-1 with TRBJ2-3; possibly TRBD2 for D (5 bases). The sequencing used cultured CD8+ T cells from PBMCs, collected from culture after CMV antigen stimulation. The sequence was collected from a human donor in good health (CMV status not recorded). Some clones in this sample may be carry-over from other donors' samples. The CDR3 spells CSARGGSDLTDTQYF. Here the CDR3 DNA reads TGCAGTGCTAGGGGTGGGAGCGACCTCACAGATACGCAGTATTTT.